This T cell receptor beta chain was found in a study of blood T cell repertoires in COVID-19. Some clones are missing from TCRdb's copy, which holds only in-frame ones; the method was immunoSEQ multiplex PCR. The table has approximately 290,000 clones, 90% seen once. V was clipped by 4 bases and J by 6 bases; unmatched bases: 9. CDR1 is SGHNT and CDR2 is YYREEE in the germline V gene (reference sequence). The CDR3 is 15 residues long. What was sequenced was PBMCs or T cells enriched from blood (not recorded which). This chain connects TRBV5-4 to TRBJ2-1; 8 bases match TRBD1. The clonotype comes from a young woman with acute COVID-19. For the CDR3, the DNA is TGTGCCAGCAGCCCGGACAGGGATCGTCTCAATGAGCAGTTCTTC. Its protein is CASSPDRDRLNEQFF.